Each of the 14 T cell receptor beta chains below was sequenced from the same sample in a study of PD-1 blockade in mismatch repair-deficient tumors. Only in-frame clones appear in the TCRdb table, and some are missing; sequencing was by immunoSEQ multiplex PCR. This sample has about 100,000 clones; 82% occur once, and the top ten carry around 5.8%. Sequences were derived from peripheral blood, sampled approximately 8 months after starting pembrolizumab. The receptor source for this set is an adult with mismatch repair-deficient cancer.

This sequence joins TRBV16 and TRBJ2-5; tentatively, D is TRBD1 or TRBD2 (5 bases each). Germline values: CDR1 KGHSY, CDR2 FQNENV. Trimming stripped 0 bases from V and 7 bases from J, with 9 bases between. The CDR3 totals 13 residues. CDR3 loop: CASSQSGDLTQYF. The DNA of the CDR3 is TGTGCCAGCAGCCAATCGGGGGATCTGACCCAGTACTTC.

This clone was seen a single time. The rearrangement uses TRBV5-4 and TRBJ2-2; D is unresolved. V lost 4 bases, J lost 0 bases, and 7 bases lay in between. This CDR3 contains 14 residues. Germline CDR1 SGHNT, CDR2 YYREEE (reference sequence). CDR3 sequence: CASSLSANTGELFF. The CDR3 nucleotides read TGTGCCAGCAGCCTATCAGCGAACACCGGGGAGCTGTTTTTT.

V usage is TRBV7-6 and J usage is TRBJ2-2; 9 bases line up with TRBD1. Germline CDR1 SGHVS, CDR2 FNYEAQ. The CDR3 covers 16 residues. V lost 4 bases, J lost 6 bases, and 9 bases stayed unmatched. In nucleotides, the CDR3 is TGTGCCAGCAGCTCCTTGGGGGGACAGGGTTCCGGGGAGCTGTTTTTT. Translation: CASSSLGGQGSGELFF.

The chain has TRBV9 and TRBJ2-5, with 13 positions matching TRBD2. The CDR3 extends over 15 amino acids. Germline assignment: CDR1 SGDLS and CDR2 YYNGEE. V lost 3 bases and J lost 6; bases outside the gene matches: 5. CDR3 region: CASSGTSGGGKTQYF. CDR3 DNA: TGTGCCAGCAGCGGGACTAGCGGGGGAGGAAAGACCCAGTACTTC.

The rearrangement links TRBV29-1 to TRBJ1-2; 7 nucleotides align to TRBD1. The ends lost 4 bases at V and 8 bases at J; junction bases unmatched: 10. The CDR3 is 13 residues long. Germline V gives CDR1 SQVTM, CDR2 ANQGSEA. In DNA form, the CDR3 reads TGCAGCGTTGGATGGGGAGGGGGCAGAGGCTACACCTTC. Translated: CSVGWGGGRGYTF.

The chain has TRBV7-2 and TRBJ1-2; 7 bases agree with TRBD1. Germline V gene data show CDR1 as SGHTA and CDR2 as FQGNSA. Losses at the gene ends were 4 bases for V and 8 bases for J; bases not matched to a gene: 10. The length of the CDR3 is 14 residues. The chain's CDR3 is CASSSGTVTWGYTF. The CDR3, as DNA: TGTGCCAGCAGCTCTGGGACAGTGACTTGGGGCTACACCTTC.

The chain combines TRBV14 with TRBJ2-7, with D possibly called TRBD1 or TRBD2 (5 bases each). Trimming left V 5 bases short and J 6 bases short, with 17 bases between. CDR1 is SGHDN, CDR2 FVKESK, per germline. There are 14 residues in the CDR3. The CDR3 loop is CASSLVSGAGEQYF. The CDR3 DNA sequence: TGTGCCAGCAGCTTAGTTTCTGGGGCGGGCGAGCAGTACTTC. Supplemented by reference TRBV14 and TRBJ2-7, the full variable domain reads EAGVTQFPSHSVIEKGQTVTLRCDPISGHDNLYWYRRVMGKEIKFLLHFVKESKQDESGMPNNRFLAERTGGTYSTLKVQPAELEDSGVYFCASSLVSGAGEQYFGPGTRLTVT.

The CDR3, as DNA: TGTGCCAGCAGCGGTGAGGTTAACTATGGCTACACCTTC. This gives the protein CASSGEVNYGYTF. V and J are TRBV9 and TRBJ1-2; no clear D gene. The CDR3 contains 13 residues. Germline V CDR1 and CDR2: SGDLS, YYNGEE. The V end lost 3 bases, the J end lost 1 base, and 7 bases lay between the germline ends. Variable domain in full (rest from reference TRBV9 and TRBJ1-2): DSGVTQTPKHLITATGQRVTLRCSPRSGDLSVYWYQQSLDQGLQFLIQYYNGEERAKGNILERFSAQQFPDLHSELNLSSLELGDSALYFCASSGEVNYGYTFGSGTRLTVV.

This rearrangement joins TRBV6-5 to TRBJ2-5; D possibly corresponds to TRBD1 (6 bases). V was cut by 2 bases and J by 5 bases, with 9 bases left in between. The CDR3 runs to 13 residues. Per germline, CDR1 MNHEY and CDR2 SVGAGI. DNA of the CDR3: TGTGCCAGCAGTTACGGGGGCAAGGAGACCCAGTACTTC. Encoded protein: CASSYGGKETQYF.

The chain uses TRBV10-3 and TRBJ1-6, with 8 bases identical to TRBD1. The CDR3 loop spans 15 amino acids. Germline CDR1 is ENHRY and CDR2 is SYGVKD. The ends lost 2 bases at V and 7 bases at J; junction bases unmatched: 4. The CDR3 DNA follows: TGTGCCATCAGTGAGGACAGGGGAGACAATTCACCCCTCCACTTT. Encoded protein: CAISEDRGDNSPLHF.

This chain uses TRBV7-9 with TRBJ2-3; unclear D gene. The germline V gene encodes CDR1 SEHNR and CDR2 FQNEAQ (reference sequence). V lost 1 base and J lost 0, with 8 bases in between. CDR3 size: 15 residues. CDR3: CASSLEGTSTDTQYF. The DNA for the CDR3 is TGTGCCAGCAGCTTAGAAGGCACTAGCACAGATACGCAGTATTTT. The full variable domain, rest sourced from reference TRBV7-9 and TRBJ2-3, is DTGVSQNPRHKITKRGQNVTFRCDPISEHNRLYWYRQTLGQGPEFLTYFQNEAQLEKSRLLSDRFSAERPKGSFSTLEIQRTEQGDSAMYLCASSLEGTSTDTQYFGPGTRLTVL.

The V and J genes are TRBV19 and TRBJ1-5; no clear D. The germline gives CDR1 LNHDA, CDR2 SQIVND (reference sequence). V was shortened by 5 bases and J by 0 bases, with 8 bases between the two germline ends. This CDR3 is built from 14 residues. The CDR3 protein is CASSPVDSNQPQHF. In DNA, the CDR3 is TGTGCCAGTAGTCCCGTCGATAGCAATCAGCCCCAGCATTTT.

The rearrangement joins TRBV5-1 to TRBJ2-5; D is possibly TRBD1 (6 bases). V shed 4 bases and J shed 0 bases, with 16 bases lying between them. CDR1 and CDR2 (germline): SGHRS, YFSETQ. The CDR3 is made up of 16 amino acids. The chain's CDR3 is CASSGGHTGYQETQYF. DNA for the CDR3: TGCGCCAGCAGCGGTGGGCACACAGGGTACCAAGAGACCCAGTACTTC.

The J gene is TRBJ2-5, the V gene TRBV9, with TRBD2 as a possible D gene (6 bases). The CDR3 is 14 amino acids. The germline gives CDR1 SGDLS, CDR2 YYNGEE. With 0 bases removed from V and 5 bases from J, the gap between germline ends came to 11 bases. This chain's CDR3 is CASSVGSGGETQYF. The CDR3 DNA follows: TGTGCCAGCAGCGTAGGAAGTGGGGGGGAGACCCAGTACTTC.